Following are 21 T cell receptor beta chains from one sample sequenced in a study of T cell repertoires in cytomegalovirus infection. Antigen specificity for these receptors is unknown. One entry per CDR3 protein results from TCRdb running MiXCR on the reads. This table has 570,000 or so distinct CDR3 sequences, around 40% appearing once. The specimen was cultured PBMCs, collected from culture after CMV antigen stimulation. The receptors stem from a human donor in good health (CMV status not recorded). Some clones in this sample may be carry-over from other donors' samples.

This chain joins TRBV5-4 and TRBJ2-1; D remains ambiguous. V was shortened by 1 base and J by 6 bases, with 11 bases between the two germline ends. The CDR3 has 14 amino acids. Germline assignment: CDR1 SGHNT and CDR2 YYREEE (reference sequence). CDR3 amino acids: CASSLYAVANEQFF. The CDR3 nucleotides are TGTGCCAGCAGCTTGTATGCGGTTGCCAATGAGCAGTTCTTC.

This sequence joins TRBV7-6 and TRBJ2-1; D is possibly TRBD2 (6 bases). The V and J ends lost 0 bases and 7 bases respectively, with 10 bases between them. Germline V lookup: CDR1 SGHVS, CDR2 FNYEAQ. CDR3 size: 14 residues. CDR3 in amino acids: CASSLAAGRNEQFF. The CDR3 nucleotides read TGTGCCAGCAGCTTAGCGGCAGGGAGGAATGAGCAGTTCTTC.

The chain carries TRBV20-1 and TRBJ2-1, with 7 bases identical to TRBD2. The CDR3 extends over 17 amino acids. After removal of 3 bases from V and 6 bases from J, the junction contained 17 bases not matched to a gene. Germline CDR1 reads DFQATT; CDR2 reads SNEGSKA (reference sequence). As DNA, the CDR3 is TGCAGTGCTAGGAGGTCCCTACGCGGGAGAACTTTCAATGAGCAGTTCTTC. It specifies CSARRSLRGRTFNEQFF.

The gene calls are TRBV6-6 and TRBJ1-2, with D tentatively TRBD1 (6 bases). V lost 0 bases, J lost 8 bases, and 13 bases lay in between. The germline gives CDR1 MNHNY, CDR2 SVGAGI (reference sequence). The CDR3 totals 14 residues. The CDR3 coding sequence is TGTGCCAGCAGTTACTCGAGTCAGGGGCGGGGCTACACCTTC. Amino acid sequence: CASSYSSQGRGYTF.

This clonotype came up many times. CDR3 region: CASSLGTSPTDTQYF. The CDR3 DNA reads as TGTGCCAGCAGCCTAGGGACTAGCCCCACAGATACGCAGTATTTT. The V and J genes are TRBV7-9 and TRBJ2-3; 9 bases are a match to TRBD2. The CDR3 runs to 15 residues. The germline V gene has CDR1 SEHNR and CDR2 FQNEAQ (reference sequence). The junction had 5 bases not matched to a gene; V was cut back by 5 bases and J by 2 bases.

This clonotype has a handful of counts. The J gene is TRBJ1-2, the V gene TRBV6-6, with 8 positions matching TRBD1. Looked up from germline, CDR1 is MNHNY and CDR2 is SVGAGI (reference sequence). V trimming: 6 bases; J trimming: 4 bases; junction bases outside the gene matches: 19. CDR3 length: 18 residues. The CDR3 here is CASSPLPGQERTSYGYTF. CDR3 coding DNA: TGTGCCAGCAGCCCTCTACCGGGACAGGAAAGAACCTCCTATGGCTACACCTTC.

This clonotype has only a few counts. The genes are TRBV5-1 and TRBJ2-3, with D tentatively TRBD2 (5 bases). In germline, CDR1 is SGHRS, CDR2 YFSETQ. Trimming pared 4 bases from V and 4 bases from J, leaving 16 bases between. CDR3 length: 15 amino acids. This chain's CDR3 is CASSMLLGSADTQYF. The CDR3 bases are TGCGCCAGCAGCATGCTCCTGGGTAGCGCAGATACGCAGTATTTT. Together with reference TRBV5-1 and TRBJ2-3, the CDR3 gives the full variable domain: KAGVTQTPRYLIKTRGQQVTLSCSPISGHRSVSWYQQTPGQGLQFLFEYFSETQRNKGNFPGRFSGRQFSNSRSEMNVSTLELGDSALYLCASSMLLGSADTQYFGPGTRLTVL.

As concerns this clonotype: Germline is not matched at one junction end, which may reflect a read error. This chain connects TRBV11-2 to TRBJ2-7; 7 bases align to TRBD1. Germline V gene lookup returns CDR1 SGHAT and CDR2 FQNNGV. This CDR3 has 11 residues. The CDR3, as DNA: TGTGCCAGCAGCTCCCCGGGACAGTCGCTTTTC. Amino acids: CASSSPGQSLF. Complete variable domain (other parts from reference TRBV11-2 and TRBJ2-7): EAGVAQSPRYKIIEKRQSVAFWCNPISGHATLYWYQQILGQGPKLLIQFQNNGVVDDSQLPKDRFSAERLKGVDSTLKIQPAKLEDSAVYLCASSSPGQSLFGPGTRLTVT.

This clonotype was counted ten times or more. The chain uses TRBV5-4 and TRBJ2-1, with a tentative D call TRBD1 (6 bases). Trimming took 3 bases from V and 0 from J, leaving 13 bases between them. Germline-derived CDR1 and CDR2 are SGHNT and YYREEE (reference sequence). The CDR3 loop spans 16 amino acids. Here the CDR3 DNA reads TGTGCCAGCAGCTATCCCAGGGGTAGCTCCTACAATGAGCAGTTCTTC. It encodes CASSYPRGSSYNEQFF.

The CDR3 coding sequence is TGCAGTGCTAGAGTTTTCGCGGGAGGGGCCTACAATGAGCAGTTCTTC. Translated: CSARVFAGGAYNEQFF. V usage is TRBV20-1 and J usage is TRBJ2-1, with TRBD2 matching 9 bases. This CDR3 is built from 16 residues. Germline values: CDR1 DFQATT, CDR2 SNEGSKA (reference sequence). The V and J ends lost 1 base and 2 bases, in that order; junction bases with no gene match: 6.

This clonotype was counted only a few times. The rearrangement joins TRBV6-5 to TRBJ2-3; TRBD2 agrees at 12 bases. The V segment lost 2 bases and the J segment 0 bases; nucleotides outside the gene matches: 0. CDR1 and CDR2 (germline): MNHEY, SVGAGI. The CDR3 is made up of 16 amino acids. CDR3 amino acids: CASSYLAGGSTDTQYF. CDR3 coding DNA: TGTGCCAGCAGTTACCTAGCGGGAGGGAGCACAGATACGCAGTATTTT.

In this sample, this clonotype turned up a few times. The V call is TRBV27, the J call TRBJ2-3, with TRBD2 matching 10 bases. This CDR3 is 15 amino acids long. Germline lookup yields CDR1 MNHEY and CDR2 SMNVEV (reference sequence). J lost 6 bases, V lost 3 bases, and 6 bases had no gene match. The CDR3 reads CASSFKAGGPDTQYF. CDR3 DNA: TGTGCCAGCAGTTTCAAAGCGGGAGGGCCGGATACGCAGTATTTT.

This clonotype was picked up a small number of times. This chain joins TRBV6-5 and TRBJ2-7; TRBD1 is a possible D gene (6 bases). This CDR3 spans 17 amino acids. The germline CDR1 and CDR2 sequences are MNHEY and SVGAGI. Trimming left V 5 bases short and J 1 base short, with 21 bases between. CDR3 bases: TGTGCCAGCAGTCCACACAGGGTTAGGTCCTGGTCCTACGAGCAGTACTTC. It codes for CASSPHRVRSWSYEQYF.

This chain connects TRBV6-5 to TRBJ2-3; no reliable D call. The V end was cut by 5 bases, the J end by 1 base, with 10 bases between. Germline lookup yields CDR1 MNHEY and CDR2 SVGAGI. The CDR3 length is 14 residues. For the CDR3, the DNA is TGTGCCAGCAGTAGAAAGACTGGCACAGATACGCAGTATTTT. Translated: CASSRKTGTDTQYF.

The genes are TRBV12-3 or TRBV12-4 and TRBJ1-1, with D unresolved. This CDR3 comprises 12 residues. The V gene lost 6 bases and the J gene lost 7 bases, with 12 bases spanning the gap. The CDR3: CASSPLRREAFF. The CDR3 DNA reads TGTGCCAGCAGCCCCTTGCGACGTGAAGCTTTCTTT.

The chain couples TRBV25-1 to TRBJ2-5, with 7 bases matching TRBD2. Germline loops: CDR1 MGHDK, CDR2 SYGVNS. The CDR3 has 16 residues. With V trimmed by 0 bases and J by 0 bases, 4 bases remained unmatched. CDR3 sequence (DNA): TGTGCCAGCAGTGAATATGGGGGGGGGTACCAAGAGACCCAGTACTTC. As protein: CASSEYGGGYQETQYF. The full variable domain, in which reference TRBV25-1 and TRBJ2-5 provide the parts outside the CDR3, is EADIYQTPRYLVIGTGKKITLECSQTMGHDKMYWYQQDPGMELHLIHYSYGVNSTEKGDLSSESTVSRIRTEHFPLTLESARPSHTSQYLCASSEYGGGYQETQYFGPGTRLLVL.

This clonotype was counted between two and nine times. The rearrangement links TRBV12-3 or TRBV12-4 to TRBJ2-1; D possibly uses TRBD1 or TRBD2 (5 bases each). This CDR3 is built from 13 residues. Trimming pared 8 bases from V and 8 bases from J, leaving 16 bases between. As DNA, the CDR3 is TGTGCCAGCTCGGACGCCCGGGGCGATGAGCAGTTCTTC. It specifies CASSDARGDEQFF.

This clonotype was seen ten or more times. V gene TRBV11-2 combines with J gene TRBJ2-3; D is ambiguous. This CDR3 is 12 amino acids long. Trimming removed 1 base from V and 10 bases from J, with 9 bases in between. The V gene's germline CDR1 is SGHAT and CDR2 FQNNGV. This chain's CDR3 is CASSLVGLAQYF. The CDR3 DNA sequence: TGTGCCAGCAGCTTAGTGGGGTTGGCGCAGTATTTT.

The CDR3 DNA reads TGTGCCAGCAGCTTAGCCCTCGGGACAGCAATCTACGAGCAGTACTTC. As protein: CASSLALGTAIYEQYF. This sequence joins TRBV7-2 and TRBJ2-7; 7 bases match TRBD1. V lost 0 bases to trimming and J lost 3 bases; unmatched junction nucleotides: 8. CDR1 SGHTA and CDR2 FQGNSA come from the germline V gene. CDR3 length: 16 residues.

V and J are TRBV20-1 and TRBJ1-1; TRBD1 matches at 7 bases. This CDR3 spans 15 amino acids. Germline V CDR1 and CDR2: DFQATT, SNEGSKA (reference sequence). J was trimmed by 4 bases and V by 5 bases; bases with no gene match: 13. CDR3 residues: CSASPTGRWGTEAFF. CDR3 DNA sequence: TGCAGTGCTTCCCCGACAGGGCGGTGGGGCACTGAAGCTTTCTTT.

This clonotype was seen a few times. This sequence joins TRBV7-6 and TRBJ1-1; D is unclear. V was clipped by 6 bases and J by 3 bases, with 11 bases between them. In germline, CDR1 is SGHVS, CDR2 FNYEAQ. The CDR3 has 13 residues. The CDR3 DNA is TGTGCCAGCAGGAAACCTGGGGACACTGAAGCTTTCTTT. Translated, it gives CASRKPGDTEAFF.